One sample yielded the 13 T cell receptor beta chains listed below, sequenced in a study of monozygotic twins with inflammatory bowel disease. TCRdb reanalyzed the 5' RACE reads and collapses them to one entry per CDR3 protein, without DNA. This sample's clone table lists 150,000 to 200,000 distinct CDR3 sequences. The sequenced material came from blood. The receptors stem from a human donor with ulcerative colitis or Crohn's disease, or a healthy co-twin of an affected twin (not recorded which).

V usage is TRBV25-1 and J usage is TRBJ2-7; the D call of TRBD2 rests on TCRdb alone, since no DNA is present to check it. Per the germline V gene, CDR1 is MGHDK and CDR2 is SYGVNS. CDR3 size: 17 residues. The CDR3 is CASSGHSGLAGRYEQYF.

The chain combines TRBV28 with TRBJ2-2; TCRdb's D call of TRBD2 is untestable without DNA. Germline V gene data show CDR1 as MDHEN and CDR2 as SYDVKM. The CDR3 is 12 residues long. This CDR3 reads CASRRATGELFF.

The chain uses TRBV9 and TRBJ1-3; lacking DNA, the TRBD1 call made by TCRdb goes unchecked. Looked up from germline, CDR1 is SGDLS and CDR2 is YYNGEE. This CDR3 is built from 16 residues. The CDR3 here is CASSVGQGPPGNTIYF.

The chain's CDR3 is CASSYLAQGHPNTEAFF. The chain is built from TRBV6-5 and TRBJ1-1; TCRdb calls TRBD1, which cannot be checked without DNA. The CDR3 is 17 residues long. The germline V gene encodes CDR1 MNHEY and CDR2 SVGAGI.

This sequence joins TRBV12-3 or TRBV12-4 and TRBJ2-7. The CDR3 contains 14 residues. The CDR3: CASSALPIAYEQYF.

This chain's CDR3 is CAWSVRGQTYSNQPQHF. This chain links TRBV30 with TRBJ1-5; there is no DNA to check the TCRdb D call of TRBD1. The CDR3 consists of 17 residues. CDR1 and CDR2 (germline): GTSNPN, SVGIG (reference sequence).

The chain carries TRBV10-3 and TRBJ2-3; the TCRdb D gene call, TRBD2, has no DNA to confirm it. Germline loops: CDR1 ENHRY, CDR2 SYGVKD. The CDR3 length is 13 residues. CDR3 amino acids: CAISLADTDTQYF.

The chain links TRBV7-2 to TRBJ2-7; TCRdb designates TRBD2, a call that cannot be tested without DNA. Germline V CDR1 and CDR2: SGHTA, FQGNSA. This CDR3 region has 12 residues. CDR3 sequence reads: CASSSSGYEQYF. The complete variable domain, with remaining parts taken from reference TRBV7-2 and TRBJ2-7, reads GAGVSQSPSNKVTEKGKDVELRCDPISGHTALYWYRQSLGQGLEFLIYFQGNSAPDKSGLPSDRFSAERTGGSVSTLTIQRTQQEDSAVYLCASSSSGYEQYFGPGTRLTVT.

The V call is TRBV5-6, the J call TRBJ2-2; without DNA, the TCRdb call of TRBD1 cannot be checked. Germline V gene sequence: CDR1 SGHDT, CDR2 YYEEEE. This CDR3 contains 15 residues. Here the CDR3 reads CASSQGDANTGELFF.

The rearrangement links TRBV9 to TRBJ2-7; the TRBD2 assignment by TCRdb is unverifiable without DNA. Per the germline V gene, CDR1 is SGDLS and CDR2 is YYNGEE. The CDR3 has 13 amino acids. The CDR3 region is CASSVGWEGEQYF.

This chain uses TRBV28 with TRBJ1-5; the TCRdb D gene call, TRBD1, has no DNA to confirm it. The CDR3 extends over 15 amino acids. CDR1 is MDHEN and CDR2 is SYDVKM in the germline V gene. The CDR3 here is CASSSGQASNQPQHF.

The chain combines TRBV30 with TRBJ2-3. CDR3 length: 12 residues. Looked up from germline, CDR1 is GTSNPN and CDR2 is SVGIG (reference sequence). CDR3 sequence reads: CAWSVGVNTQYF.

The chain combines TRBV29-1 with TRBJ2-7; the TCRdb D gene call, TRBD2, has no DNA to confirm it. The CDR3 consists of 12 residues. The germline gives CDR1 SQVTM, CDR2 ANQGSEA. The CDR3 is CSVLRAREEQYF.